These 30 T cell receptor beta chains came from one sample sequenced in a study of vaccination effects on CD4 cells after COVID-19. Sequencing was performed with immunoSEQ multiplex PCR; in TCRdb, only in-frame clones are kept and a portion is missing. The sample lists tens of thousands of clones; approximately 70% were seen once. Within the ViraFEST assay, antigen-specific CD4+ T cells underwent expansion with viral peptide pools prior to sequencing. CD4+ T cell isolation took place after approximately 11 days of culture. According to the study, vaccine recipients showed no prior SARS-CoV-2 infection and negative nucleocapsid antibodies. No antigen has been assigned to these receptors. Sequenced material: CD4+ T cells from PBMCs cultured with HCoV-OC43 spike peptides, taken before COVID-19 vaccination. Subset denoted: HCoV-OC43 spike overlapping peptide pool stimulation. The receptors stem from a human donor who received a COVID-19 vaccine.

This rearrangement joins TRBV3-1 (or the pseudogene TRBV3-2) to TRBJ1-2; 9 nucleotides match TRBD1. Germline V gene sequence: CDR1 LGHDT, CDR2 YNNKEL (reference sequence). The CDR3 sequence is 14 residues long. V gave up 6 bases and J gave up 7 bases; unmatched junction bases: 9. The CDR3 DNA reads TGTGCCAGCAGTGCTGGACAGGGGTCTCGTGGCTACACCTTC. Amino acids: CASSAGQGSRGYTF.

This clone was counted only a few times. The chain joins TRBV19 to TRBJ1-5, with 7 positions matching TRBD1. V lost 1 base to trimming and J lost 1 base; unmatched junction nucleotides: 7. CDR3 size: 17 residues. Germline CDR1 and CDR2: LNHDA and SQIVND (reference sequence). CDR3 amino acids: CASSIATTTGSNQPQHF. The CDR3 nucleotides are TGTGCCAGTAGTATAGCTACCACGACAGGGAGCAATCAGCCCCAGCATTTT.

The CDR3 DNA follows: TGCGCCAGCAGCTTGGAAGTGAGGAATTCACCCCTCCACTTT. Its translation: CASSLEVRNSPLHF. The chain uses TRBV5-1 and TRBJ1-6; no firm D call. This CDR3 is 14 amino acids long. V gave up 0 bases and J gave up 7 bases, with 8 bases separating them. Germline CDR1 reads SGHRS; CDR2 reads YFSETQ.

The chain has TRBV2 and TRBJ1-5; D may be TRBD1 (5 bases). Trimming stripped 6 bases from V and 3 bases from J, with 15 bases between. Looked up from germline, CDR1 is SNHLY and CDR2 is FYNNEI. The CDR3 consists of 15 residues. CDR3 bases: TGTGCCAGCAGAGGGATCAAGGGGAACAATCAGCCCCAGCATTTT. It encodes CASRGIKGNNQPQHF.

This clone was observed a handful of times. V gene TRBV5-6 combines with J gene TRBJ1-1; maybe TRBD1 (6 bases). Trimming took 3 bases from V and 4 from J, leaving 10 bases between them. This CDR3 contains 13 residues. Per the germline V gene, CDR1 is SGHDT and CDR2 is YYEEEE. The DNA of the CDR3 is TGTGCCAGCAGCTCCGGGGGCTTCACTGAAGCTTTCTTT. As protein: CASSSGGFTEAFF.

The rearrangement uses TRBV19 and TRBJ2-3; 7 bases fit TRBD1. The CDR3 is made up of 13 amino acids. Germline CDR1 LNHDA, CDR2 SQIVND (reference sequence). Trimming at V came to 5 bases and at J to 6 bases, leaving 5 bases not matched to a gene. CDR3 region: CASSLTGADTQYF. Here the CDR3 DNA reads TGTGCCAGTAGTTTAACAGGGGCGGATACGCAGTATTTT.

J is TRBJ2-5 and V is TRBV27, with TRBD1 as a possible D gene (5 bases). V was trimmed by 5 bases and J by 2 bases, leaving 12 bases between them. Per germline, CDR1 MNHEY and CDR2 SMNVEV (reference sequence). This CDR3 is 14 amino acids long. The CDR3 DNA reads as TGTGCCAGCAGTCAGGCCAGGGCACAAGAGACCCAGTACTTC. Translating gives CASSQARAQETQYF.

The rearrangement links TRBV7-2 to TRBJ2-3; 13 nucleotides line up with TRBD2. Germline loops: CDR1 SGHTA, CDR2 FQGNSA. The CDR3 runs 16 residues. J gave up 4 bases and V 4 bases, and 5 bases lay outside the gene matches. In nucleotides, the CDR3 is TGTGCCAGCAGCTCACTAGCGGGGGGGCACTCAGATACGCAGTATTTT. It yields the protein CASSSLAGGHSDTQYF.

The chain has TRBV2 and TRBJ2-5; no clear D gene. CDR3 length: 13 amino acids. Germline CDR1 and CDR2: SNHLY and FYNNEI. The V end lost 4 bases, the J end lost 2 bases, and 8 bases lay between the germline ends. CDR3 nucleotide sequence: TGTGCCAGCAGTGTTGAGTCTCAAGAGACCCAGTACTTC. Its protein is CASSVESQETQYF.

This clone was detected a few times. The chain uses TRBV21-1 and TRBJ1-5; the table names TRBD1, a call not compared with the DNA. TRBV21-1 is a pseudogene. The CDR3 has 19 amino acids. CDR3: CASSKKSGLGAWNNQPQHF. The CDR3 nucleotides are TGTGCCAGCAGCAAGAAGTCGGGGCTGGGGGCTTGGAACAATCAGCCCCAGCATTTT.

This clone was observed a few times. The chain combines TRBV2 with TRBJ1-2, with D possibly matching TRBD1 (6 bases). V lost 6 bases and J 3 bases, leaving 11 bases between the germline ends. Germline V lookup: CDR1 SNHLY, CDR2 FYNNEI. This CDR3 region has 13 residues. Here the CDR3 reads CASSGQSDYGYTF. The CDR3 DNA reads TGTGCCAGCAGCGGACAGTCAGACTATGGCTACACCTTC.

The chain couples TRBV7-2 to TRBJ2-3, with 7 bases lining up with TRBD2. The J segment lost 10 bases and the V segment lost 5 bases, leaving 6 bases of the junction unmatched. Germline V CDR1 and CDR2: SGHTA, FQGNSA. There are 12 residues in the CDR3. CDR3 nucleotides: TGTGCCAGCAGCACCCGACTAGCAGCGCAGTATTTT. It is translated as CASSTRLAAQYF.

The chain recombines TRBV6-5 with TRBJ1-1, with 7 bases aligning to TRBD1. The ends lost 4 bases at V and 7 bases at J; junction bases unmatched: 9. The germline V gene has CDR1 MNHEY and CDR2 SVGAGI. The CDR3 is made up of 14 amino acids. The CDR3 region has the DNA TGTGCCAGCAGTTCTTCCCCGGGACAGCTTGAAGCTTTCTTT. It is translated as CASSSSPGQLEAFF.

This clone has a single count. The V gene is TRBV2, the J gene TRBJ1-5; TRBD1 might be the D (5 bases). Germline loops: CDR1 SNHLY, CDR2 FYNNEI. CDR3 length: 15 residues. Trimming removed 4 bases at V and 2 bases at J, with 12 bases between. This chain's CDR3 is CASSGQGVGNQPQHF. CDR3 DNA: TGTGCCAGCAGTGGGCAGGGTGTAGGCAATCAGCCCCAGCATTTT. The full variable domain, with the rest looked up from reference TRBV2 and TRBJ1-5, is EPEVTQTPSHQVTQMGQEVILRCVPISNHLYFYWYRQILGQKVEFLVSFYNNEISEKSEIFDDQFSVERPDGSNFTLKIRSTKLEDSAMYFCASSGQGVGNQPQHFGDGTRLSIL.

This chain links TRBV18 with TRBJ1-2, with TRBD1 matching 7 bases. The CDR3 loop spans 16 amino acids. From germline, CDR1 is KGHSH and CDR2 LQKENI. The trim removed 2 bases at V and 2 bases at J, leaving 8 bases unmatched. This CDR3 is CASSPAEGAANYGYTF. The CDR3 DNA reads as TGTGCCAGCTCACCAGCGGAGGGGGCGGCAAACTATGGCTACACCTTC.

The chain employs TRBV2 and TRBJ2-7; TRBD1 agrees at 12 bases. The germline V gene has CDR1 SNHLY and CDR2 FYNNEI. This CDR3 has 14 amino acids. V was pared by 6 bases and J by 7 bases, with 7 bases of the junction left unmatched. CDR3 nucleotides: TGTGCCAGCAGGCGGGGACAGGGGGCCTGGGAGCAGTACGTC. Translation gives CASRRGQGAWEQYV.

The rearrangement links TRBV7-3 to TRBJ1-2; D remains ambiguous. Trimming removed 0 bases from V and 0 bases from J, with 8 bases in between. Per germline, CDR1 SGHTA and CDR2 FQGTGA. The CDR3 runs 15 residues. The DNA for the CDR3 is TGTGCCAGCAGCTTAACGACACAGTCTAACTATGGCTACACCTTC. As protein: CASSLTTQSNYGYTF.

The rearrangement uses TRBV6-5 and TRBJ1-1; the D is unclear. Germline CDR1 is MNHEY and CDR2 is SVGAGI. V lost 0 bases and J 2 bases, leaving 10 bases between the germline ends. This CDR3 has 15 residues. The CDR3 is CASSYSVQPNTEAFF. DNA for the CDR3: TGTGCCAGCAGTTACTCCGTACAGCCCAACACTGAAGCTTTCTTT.

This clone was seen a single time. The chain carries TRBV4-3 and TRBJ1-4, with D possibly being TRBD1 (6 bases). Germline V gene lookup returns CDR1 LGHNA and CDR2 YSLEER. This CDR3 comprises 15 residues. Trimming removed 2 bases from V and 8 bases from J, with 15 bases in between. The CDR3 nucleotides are TGCGCCAGCAGCCAAACGTCACAGGGAGGCGAAAAACTGTTTTTT. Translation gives CASSQTSQGGEKLFF.

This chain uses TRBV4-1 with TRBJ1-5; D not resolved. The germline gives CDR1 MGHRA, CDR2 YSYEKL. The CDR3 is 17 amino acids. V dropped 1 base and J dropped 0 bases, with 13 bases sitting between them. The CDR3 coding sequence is TGCGCCAGCAGCCAAGTGGTTCAGCGCTATAGCAATCAGCCCCAGCATTTT. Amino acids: CASSQVVQRYSNQPQHF.

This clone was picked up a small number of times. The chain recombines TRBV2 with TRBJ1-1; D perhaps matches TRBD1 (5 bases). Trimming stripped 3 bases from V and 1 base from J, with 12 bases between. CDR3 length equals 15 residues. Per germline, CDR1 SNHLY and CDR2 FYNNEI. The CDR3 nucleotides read TGTGCCAGCAGTGACCTCGGGGGGAGGAACACTGAAGCTTTCTTT. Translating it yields CASSDLGGRNTEAFF. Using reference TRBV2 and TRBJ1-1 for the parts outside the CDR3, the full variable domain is EPEVTQTPSHQVTQMGQEVILRCVPISNHLYFYWYRQILGQKVEFLVSFYNNEISEKSEIFDDQFSVERPDGSNFTLKIRSTKLEDSAMYFCASSDLGGRNTEAFFGQGTRLTVV.

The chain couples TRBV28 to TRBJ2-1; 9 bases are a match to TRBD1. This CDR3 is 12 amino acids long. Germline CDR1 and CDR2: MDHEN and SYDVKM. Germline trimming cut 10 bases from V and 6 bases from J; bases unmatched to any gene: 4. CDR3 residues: CATKTGGNEQFF. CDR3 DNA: TGTGCCACGAAGACAGGGGGCAATGAGCAGTTCTTC.

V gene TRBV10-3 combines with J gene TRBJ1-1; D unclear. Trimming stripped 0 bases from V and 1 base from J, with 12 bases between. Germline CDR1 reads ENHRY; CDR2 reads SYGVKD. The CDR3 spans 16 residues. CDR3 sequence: CAISESRRHKNTEAFF. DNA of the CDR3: TGTGCCATCAGTGAGTCAAGGAGACACAAGAACACTGAAGCTTTCTTT.

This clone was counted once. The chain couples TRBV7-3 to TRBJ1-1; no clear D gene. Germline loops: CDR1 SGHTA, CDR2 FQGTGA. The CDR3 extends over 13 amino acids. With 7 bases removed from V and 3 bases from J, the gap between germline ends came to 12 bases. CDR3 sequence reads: CASKWSRDTEAFF. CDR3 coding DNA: TGTGCCAGCAAGTGGAGTCGAGACACTGAAGCTTTCTTT.

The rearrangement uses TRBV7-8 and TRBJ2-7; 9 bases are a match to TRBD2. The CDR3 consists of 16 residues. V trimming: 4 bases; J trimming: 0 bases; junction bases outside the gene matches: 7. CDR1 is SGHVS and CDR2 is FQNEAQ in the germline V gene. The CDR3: CASSSGLAGNSYEQYV. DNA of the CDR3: TGTGCCAGCAGCTCTGGTCTAGCGGGGAACTCCTACGAGCAGTACGTC.

The CDR3 bases are TGCGCCAGCAGCTGGGACAGGTCCACTGAAGCTTTCTTT. Translated: CASSWDRSTEAFF. V gene TRBV5-1 combines with J gene TRBJ1-1; 8 positions agree with TRBD1. CDR1 SGHRS and CDR2 YFSETQ come from the germline V gene. This CDR3 spans 13 amino acids. Trimming took 3 bases from V and 4 from J; bases not matched to a gene: 2.

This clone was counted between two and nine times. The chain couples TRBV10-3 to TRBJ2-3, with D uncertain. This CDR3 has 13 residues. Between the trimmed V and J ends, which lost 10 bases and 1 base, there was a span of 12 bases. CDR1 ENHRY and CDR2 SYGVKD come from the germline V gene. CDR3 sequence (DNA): TGTGCCACCGAAGAGTCGGGCACAGATACGCAGTATTTT. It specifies CATEESGTDTQYF.

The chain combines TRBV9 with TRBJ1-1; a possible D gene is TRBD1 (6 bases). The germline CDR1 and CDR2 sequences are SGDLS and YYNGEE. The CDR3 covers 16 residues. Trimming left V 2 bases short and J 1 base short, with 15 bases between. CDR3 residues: CASSVSGQFPNTEAFF. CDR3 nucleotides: TGTGCCAGCAGCGTCTCAGGACAGTTCCCGAACACTGAAGCTTTCTTT.

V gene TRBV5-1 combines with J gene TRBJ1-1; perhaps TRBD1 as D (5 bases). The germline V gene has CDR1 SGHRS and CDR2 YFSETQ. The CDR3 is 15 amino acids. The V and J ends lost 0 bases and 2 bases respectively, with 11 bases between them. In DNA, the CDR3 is TGCGCCAGCAGCTTGGGGGGGATGGGAAACACTGAAGCTTTCTTT. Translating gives CASSLGGMGNTEAFF.

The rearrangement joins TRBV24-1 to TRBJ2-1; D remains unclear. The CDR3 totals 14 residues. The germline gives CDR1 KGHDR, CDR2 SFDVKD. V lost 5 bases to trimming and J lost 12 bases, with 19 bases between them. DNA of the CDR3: TGTGCCACCAGTGGCCCCGGAACGGGTTGGGCGCAGTTCTTC. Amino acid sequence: CATSGPGTGWAQFF.